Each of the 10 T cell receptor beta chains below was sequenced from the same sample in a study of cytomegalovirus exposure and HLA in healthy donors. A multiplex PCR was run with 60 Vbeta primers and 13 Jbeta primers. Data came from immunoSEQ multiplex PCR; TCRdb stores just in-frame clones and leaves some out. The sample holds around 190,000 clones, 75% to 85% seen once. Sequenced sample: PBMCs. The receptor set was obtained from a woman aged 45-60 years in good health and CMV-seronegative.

In DNA, the CDR3 is TGTGCCAGTCTCACCGGGGAGCTGTTTTTT. It encodes CASLTGELFF. This chain joins TRBV19 and TRBJ2-2; unclear D gene. Deletions cut 8 bases from V and 4 bases from J, with 2 bases between. CDR3 length: 10 amino acids. From germline, CDR1 is LNHDA and CDR2 SQIVND (reference sequence).

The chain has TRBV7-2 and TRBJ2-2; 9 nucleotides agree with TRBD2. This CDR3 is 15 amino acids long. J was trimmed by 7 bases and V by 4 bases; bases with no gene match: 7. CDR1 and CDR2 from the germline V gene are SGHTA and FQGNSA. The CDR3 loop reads CASSSLAGTGGELFF. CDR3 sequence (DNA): TGTGCCAGCAGCTCCCTAGCGGGAACCGGCGGGGAGCTGTTTTTT.

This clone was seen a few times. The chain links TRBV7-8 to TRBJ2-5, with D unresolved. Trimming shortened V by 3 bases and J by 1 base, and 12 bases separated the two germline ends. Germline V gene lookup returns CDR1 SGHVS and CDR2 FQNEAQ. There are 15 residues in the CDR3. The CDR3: CASSLRGAAQETQYF. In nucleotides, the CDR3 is TGTGCCAGCAGCTTGAGAGGCGCAGCCCAAGAGACCCAGTACTTC.

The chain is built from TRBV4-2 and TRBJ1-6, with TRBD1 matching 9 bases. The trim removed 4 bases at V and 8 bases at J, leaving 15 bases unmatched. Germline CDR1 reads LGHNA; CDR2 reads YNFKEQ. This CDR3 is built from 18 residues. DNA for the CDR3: TGTGCCAGCAGCCCAGAGGGACAGGGTATTTTGAACCATTCACCCCTCCACTTT. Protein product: CASSPEGQGILNHSPLHF.

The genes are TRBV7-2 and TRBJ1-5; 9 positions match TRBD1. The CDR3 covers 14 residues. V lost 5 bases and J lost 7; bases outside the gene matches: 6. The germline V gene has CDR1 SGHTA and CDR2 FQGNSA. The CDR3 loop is CASSIDRGRQPQHF. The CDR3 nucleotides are TGTGCCAGCAGCATTGACAGGGGGAGGCAGCCCCAGCATTTT. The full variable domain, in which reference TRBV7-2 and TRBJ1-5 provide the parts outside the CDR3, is GAGVSQSPSNKVTEKGKDVELRCDPISGHTALYWYRQSLGQGLEFLIYFQGNSAPDKSGLPSDRFSAERTGGSVSTLTIQRTQQEDSAVYLCASSIDRGRQPQHFGDGTRLSIL.

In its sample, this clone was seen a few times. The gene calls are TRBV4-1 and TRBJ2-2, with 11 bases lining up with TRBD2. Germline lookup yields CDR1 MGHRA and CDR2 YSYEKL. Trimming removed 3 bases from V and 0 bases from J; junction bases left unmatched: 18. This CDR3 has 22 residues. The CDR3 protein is CASSQALGGSGGGGSNTGELFF. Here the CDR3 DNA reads TGCGCCAGCAGCCAGGCTTTAGGGGGTAGCGGGGGGGGCGGGTCGAACACCGGGGAGCTGTTTTTT.

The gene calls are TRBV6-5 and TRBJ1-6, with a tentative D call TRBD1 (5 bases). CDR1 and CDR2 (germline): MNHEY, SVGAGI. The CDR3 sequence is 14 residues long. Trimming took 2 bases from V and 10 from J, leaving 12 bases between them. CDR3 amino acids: CASSYPGRDSPLHF. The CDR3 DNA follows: TGTGCCAGCAGTTACCCTGGGAGGGACTCACCCCTCCACTTT.

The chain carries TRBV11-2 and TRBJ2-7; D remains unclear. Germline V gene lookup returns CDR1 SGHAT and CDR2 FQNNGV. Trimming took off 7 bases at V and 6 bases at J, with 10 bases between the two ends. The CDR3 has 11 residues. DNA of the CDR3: TGTGCCAGCACCCTCCTACGCGAGCAGTACTTC. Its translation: CASTLLREQYF. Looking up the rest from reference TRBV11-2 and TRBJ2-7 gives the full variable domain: EAGVAQSPRYKIIEKRQSVAFWCNPISGHATLYWYQQILGQGPKLLIQFQNNGVVDDSQLPKDRFSAERLKGVDSTLKIQPAKLEDSAVYLCASTLLREQYFGPGTRLTVT.

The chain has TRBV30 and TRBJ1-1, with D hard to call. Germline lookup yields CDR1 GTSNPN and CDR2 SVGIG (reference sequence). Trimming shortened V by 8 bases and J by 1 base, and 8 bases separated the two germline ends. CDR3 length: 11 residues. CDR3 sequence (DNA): TGTGCCCGCGGCTCGAACACTGAAGCTTTCTTT. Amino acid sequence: CARGSNTEAFF.

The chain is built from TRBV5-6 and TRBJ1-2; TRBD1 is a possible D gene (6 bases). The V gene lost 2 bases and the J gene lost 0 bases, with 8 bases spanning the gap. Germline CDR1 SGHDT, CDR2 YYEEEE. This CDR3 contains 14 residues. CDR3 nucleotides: TGTGCCAGCAGCTTACAGGGAACTAACTATGGCTACACCTTC. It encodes CASSLQGTNYGYTF. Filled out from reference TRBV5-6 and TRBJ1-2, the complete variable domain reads DAGVTQSPTHLIKTRGQQVTLRCSPKSGHDTVSWYQQALGQGPQFIFQYYEEEERQRGNFPDRFSGHQFPNYSSELNVNALLLGDSALYLCASSLQGTNYGYTFGSGTRLTVV.